This T cell receptor beta chain was observed in a study of cytomegalovirus exposure and HLA in healthy donors. A multiplex PCR was run with 60 Vbeta primers and 13 Jbeta primers. Produced via immunoSEQ multiplex PCR; TCRdb's table is partial and in-frame only. The sample has some 120,000 clones; 79% are singletons. The TCR comes from a young man in good health and CMV-seronegative. The sample comprised PBMCs.

CDR3 coding DNA: TGTGCCAGCAGCTTAGTTACAGGGCCCTACGAGCAGTACTTC. Its protein product is CASSLVTGPYEQYF. The chain is built from TRBV11-2 and TRBJ2-7; D is possibly TRBD1 (6 bases). V lost 1 base and J lost 2, with 9 bases in between. Per germline, CDR1 SGHAT and CDR2 FQNNGV. This CDR3 region has 14 residues.